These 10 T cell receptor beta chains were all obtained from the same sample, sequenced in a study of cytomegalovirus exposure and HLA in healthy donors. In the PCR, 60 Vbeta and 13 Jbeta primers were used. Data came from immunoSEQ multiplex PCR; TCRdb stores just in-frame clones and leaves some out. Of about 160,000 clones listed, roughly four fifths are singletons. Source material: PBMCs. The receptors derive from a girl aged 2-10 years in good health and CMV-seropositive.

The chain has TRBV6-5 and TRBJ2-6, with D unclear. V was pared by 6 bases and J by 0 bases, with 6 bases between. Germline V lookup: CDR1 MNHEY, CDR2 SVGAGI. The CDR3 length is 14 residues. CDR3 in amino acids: CASRAPSGANVLTF. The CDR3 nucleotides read TGTGCCAGCAGGGCCCCCTCTGGGGCCAACGTCCTGACTTTC.

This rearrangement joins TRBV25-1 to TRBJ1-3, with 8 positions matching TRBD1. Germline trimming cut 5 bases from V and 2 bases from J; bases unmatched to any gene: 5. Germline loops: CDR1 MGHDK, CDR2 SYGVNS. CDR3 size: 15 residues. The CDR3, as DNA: TGTGCCAGCAGTCTCCAGGGGGCAGCTGGAAACACCATATATTTT. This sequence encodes CASSLQGAAGNTIYF.

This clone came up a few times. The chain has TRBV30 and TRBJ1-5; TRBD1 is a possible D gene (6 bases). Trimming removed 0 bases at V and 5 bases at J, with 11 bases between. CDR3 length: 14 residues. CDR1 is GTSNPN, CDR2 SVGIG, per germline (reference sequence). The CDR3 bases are TGTGCCTGGAGTGTATGGGGGCGCGATCAGCCCCAGCATTTT. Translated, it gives CAWSVWGRDQPQHF. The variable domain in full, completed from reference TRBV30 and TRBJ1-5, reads SQTIHQWPATLVQPVGSPLSLECTVEGTSNPNLYWYRQAAGRGLQLLFYSVGIGQISSEVPQNLSASRPQDRQFILSSKKLLLSDSGFYLCAWSVWGRDQPQHFGDGTRLSIL.

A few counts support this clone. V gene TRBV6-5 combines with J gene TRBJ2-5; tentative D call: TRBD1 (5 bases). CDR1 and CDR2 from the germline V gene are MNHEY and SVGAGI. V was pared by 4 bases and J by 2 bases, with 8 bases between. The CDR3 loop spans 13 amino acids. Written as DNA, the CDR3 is TGTGCCAGCAGTTCCAGGGAACAAGAGACCCAGTACTTC. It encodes CASSSREQETQYF.

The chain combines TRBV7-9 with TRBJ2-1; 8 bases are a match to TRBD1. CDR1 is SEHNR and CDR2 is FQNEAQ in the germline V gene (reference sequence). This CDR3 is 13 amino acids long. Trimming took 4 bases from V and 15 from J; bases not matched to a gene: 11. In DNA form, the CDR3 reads TGTGCCAGCAGCTCATTAGGGCGGGACAGGTGGTTCTTC. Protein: CASSSLGRDRWFF.

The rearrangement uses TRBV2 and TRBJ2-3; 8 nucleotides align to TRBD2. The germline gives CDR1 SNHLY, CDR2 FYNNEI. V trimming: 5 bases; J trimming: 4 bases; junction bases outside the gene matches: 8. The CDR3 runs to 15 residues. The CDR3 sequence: CASSPTGLVSDTQYF. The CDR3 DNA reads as TGTGCCAGCAGTCCGACGGGACTAGTATCAGATACGCAGTATTTT. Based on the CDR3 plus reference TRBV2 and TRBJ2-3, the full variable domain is EPEVTQTPSHQVTQMGQEVILRCVPISNHLYFYWYRQILGQKVEFLVSFYNNEISEKSEIFDDQFSVERPDGSNFTLKIRSTKLEDSAMYFCASSPTGLVSDTQYFGPGTRLTVL.

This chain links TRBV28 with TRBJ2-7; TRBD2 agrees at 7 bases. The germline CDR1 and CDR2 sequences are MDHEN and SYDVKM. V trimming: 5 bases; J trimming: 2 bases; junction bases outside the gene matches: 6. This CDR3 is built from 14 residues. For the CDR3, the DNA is TGTGCCAGCAGTGAGGGACTAATCGCCTACGAGCAGTACTTC. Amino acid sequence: CASSEGLIAYEQYF.

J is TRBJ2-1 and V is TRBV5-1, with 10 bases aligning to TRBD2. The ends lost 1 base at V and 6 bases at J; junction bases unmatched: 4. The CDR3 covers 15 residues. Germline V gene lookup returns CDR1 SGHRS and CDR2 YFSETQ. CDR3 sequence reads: CASSLSSGSSNEQFF. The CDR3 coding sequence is TGCGCCAGCAGCTTGTCTAGCGGGAGCTCCAATGAGCAGTTCTTC.

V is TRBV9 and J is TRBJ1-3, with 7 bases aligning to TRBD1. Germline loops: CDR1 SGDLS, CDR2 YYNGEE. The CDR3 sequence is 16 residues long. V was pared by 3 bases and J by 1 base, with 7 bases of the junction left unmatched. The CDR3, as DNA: TGTGCCAGCAGCGGGACCATGACAGGGTCTGGAAACACCATATATTTT. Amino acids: CASSGTMTGSGNTIYF.

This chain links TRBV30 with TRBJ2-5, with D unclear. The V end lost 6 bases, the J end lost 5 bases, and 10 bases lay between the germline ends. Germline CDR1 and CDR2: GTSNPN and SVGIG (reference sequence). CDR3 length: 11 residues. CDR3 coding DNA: TGTGCCTGCCGCATGAGGGAGACCCAGTACTTC. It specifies CACRMRETQYF.